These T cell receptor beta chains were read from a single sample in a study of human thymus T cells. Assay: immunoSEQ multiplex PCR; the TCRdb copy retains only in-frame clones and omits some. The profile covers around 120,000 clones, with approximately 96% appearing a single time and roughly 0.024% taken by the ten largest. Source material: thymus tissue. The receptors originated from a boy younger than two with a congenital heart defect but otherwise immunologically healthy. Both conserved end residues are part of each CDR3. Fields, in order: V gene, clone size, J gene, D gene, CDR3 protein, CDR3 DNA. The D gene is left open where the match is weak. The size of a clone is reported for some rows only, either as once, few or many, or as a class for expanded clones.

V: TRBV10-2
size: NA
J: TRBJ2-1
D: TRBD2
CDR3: CASKTSGVDEQFF
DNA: TGCGCCAGTAAGACTAGCGGGGTAGATGAGCAGTTCTTC

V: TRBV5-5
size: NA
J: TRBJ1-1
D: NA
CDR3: CASSWGSETEAFF
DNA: TGTGCCAGCAGCTGGGGTTCAGAAACTGAAGCTTTCTTT

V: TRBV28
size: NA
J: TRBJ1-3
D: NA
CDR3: CASSPLTDAVNQNTIYF
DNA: TGTGCCAGCAGCCCCTTAACGGACGCCGTGAACCAAAACACCATATATTTT

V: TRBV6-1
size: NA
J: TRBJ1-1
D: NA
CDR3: CASSDYHPDVGGNTEAFF
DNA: TGTGCCAGCAGTGACTACCATCCCGACGTTGGGGGTAACACTGAAGCTTTCTTT

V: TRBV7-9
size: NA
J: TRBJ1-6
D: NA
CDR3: CASSLEQSYNSPLHF
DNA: TGTGCCAGCAGCTTAGAACAGTCCTATAATTCACCCCTCCACTTT

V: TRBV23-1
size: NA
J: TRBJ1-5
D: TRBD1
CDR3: CASSGTGRNQPQHF
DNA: TGCGCCAGCAGCGGGACAGGGCGCAATCAGCCCCAGCATTTT

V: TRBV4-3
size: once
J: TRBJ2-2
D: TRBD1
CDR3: CASSQAVRQGAGELFF
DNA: TGCGCCAGCAGCCAAGCAGTGAGACAGGGAGCCGGGGAGCTGTTTTTT

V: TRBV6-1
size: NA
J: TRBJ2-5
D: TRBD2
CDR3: CASSGRGADEETQYF
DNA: TGTGCCAGCAGTGGGCGGGGGGCCGATGAAGAGACCCAGTACTTC

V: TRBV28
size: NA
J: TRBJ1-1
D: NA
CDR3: CASSLGTMNTEAFF
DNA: TGTGCCAGCAGTCTCGGGACTATGAACACTGAAGCTTTCTTT

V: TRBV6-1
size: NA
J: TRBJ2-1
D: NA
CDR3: CASCNNEQFF
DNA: TGTGCCAGCTGTAACAATGAGCAGTTCTTC

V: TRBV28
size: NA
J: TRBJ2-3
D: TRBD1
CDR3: CASRTGQGETDTQYF
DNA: TGTGCCAGCAGGACTGGACAGGGAGAAACAGATACGCAGTATTTT

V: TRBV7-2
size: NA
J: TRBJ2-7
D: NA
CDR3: CASSSTTASYEQYF
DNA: TGTGCCAGCAGCTCAACGACAGCCTCCTACGAGCAGTACTTC

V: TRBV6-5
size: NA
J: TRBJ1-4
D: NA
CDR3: CASSTWSSEKLFF
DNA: TGTGCCAGCAGCACTTGGAGCTCTGAAAAACTGTTTTTT

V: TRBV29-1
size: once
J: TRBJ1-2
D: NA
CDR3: CSVNDRFYGYTF
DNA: TGCAGCGTTAACGACAGGTTCTATGGCTACACCTTC

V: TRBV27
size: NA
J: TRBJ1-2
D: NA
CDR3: CASALGRSYGYTF
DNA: TGTGCCAGCGCCCTGGGCCGATCTTATGGCTACACCTTC

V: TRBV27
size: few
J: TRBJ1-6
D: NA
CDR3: CASSLHRRTGGSPLHF
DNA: TGTGCCAGCAGTTTGCATAGGCGAACCGGGGGTTCACCCCTCCACTTT

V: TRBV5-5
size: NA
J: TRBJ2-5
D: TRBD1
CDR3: CASSLDRGQETQYF
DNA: TGTGCCAGCAGCCTAGACAGGGGCCAAGAGACCCAGTACTTC

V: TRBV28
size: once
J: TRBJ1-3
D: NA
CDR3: CASSPGATLRDTIYF
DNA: TGTGCCAGCAGTCCCGGAGCCACTTTGAGGGACACCATATATTTT

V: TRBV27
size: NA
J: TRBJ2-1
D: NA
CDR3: CASSLSQPGPVNEQFF
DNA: TGTGCCAGCAGTTTATCCCAGCCCGGGCCGGTCAATGAGCAGTTCTTC

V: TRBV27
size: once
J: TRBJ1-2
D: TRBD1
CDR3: CASSFGQGYGYTF
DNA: TGTGCCAGCAGCTTCGGACAGGGCTATGGCTACACCTTC

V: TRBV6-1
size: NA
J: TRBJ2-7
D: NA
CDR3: CASSEPNREDDEQYF
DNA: TGTGCCAGCAGTGAACCGAACAGGGAAGATGACGAGCAGTACTTC

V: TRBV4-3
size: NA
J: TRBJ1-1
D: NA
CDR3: CASSPGGNTEAFF
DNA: TGCGCCAGCAGCCCCGGGGGAAACACTGAAGCTTTCTTT

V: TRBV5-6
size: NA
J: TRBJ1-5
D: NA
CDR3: CASSLGTWGQPQHF
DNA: TGTGCCAGCAGCTTGGGAACCTGGGGTCAGCCCCAGCATTTT

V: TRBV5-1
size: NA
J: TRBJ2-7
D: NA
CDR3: CASSLERGTSSYEQYF
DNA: TGCGCCAGCAGCTTGGAGAGGGGAACGAGCTCCTACGAGCAGTACTTC

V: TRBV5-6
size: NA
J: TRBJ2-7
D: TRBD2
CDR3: CASSLTSGGETYEQYF
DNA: TGTGCCAGCAGCTTGACTAGCGGGGGAGAAACCTACGAGCAGTACTTC

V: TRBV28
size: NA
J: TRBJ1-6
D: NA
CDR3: CASSRPPLYNSPLHF
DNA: TGTGCCAGTTCTCGACCGCCCCTTTATAATTCACCCCTCCACTTT

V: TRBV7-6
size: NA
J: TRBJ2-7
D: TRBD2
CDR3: CASSWERGETPFYEQYF
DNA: TGTGCCAGCAGCTGGGAGCGGGGGGAGACTCCTTTCTACGAGCAGTACTTC

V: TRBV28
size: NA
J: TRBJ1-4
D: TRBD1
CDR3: CASRTGTVKLFF
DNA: TGTGCCAGCAGGACCGGGACAGTCAAACTGTTTTTT

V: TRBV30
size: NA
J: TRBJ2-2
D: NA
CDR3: CAHLDLTGELFF
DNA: TGTGCCCACCTTGACCTCACCGGGGAGCTGTTTTTT

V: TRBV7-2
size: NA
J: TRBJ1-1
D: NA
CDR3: CASSLASTGPTEAFF
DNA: TGTGCCAGCAGCTTAGCCTCGACGGGACCGACTGAAGCTTTCTTT

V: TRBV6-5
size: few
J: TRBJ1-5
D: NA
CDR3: CASGSNQPQHF
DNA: TGTGCCAGCGGAAGCAATCAGCCCCAGCATTTT

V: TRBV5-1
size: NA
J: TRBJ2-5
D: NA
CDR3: CASSSAYQETQYF
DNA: TGCGCCAGCAGCTCCGCTTACCAAGAGACCCAGTACTTC

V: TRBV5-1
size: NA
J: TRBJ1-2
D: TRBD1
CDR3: CASSLATDRGRGYTF
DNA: TGCGCCAGCAGCTTGGCCACTGACAGGGGTCGGGGCTACACCTTC

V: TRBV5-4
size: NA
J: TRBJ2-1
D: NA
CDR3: CASSLRARGPNNEQFF
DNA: TGTGCCAGCAGCTTGAGAGCGCGGGGGCCGAACAATGAGCAGTTCTTC

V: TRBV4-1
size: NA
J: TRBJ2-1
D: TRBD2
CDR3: CASSPRGGVKNEQFF
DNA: TGCGCCAGCAGCCCACGCGGGGGGGTTAAAAATGAGCAGTTCTTC

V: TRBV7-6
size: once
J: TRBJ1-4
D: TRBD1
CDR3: CASSFGTGGDKLFF
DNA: TGTGCCAGCAGCTTCGGGACAGGGGGAGACAAACTGTTTTTT

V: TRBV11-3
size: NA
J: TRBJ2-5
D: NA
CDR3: CASSLDPRQGTTQYF
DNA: TGTGCCAGCAGCTTAGATCCTCGCCAGGGCACGACCCAGTACTTC

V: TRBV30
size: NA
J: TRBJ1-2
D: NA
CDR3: CAWSVPRTDTNYGYTF
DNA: TGTGCCTGGAGTGTACCACGGACAGATACTAACTATGGCTACACCTTC

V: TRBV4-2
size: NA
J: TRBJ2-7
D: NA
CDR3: CASSQDNLAPRGGEQYF
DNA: TGTGCCAGCAGCCAAGATAATCTAGCGCCTAGAGGAGGCGAGCAGTACTTC

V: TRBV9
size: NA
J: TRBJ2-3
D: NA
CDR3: CASSVGGESTDTQYF
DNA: TGTGCCAGCAGCGTAGGTGGGGAAAGCACAGATACGCAGTATTTT

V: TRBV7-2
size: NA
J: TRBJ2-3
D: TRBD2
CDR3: CASSLGGTSGGPYTDTQYF
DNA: TGTGCCAGCAGCTTAGGAGGGACTAGCGGGGGCCCCTACACAGATACGCAGTATTTT